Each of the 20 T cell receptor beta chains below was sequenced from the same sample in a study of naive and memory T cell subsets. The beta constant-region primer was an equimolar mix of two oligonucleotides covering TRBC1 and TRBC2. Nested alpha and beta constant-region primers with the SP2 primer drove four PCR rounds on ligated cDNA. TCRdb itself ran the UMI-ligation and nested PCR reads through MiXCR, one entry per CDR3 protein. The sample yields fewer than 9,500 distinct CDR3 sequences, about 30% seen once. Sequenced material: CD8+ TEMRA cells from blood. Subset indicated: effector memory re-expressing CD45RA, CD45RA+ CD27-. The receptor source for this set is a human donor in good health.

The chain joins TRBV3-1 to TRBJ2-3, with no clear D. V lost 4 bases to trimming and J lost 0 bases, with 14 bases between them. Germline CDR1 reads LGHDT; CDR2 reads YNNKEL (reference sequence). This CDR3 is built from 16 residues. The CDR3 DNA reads TGTGCCAGCAGCCTCGGACGCCTATCTAGCACAGATACGCAGTATTTT. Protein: CASSLGRLSSTDTQYF.

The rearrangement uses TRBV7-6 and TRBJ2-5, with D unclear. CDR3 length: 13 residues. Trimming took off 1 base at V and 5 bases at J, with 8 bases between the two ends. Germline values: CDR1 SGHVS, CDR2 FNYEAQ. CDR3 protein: CASSLGVLETQYF. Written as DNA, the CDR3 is TGTGCCAGCAGCTTAGGTGTTCTCGAGACCCAGTACTTC.

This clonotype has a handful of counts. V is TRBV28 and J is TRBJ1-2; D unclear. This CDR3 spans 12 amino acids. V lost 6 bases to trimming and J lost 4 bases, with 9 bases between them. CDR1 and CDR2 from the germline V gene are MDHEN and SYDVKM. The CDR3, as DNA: TGTGCCAGCAGCCTAGTCCGCTATGGCTACACCTTC. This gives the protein CASSLVRYGYTF.

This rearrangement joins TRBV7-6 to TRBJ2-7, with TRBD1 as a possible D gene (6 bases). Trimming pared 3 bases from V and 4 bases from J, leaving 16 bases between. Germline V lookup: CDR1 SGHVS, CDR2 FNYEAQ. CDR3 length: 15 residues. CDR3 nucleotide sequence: TGTGCCAGCAGCTTCCGACAGGATAAGGGATACGAGCAGTACTTC. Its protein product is CASSFRQDKGYEQYF.

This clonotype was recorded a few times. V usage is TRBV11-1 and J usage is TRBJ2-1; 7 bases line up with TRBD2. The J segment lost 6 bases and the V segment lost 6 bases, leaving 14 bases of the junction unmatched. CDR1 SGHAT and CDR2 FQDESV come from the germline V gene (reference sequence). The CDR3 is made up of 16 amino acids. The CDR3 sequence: CASSAEAGDLFNEQFF. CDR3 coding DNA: TGTGCCAGCAGTGCCGAGGCGGGAGACCTTTTCAATGAGCAGTTCTTC.

The CDR3 loop reads CASSSRQGGLYEQYF. The CDR3 DNA follows: TGTGCCAGCAGCTCCCGACAGGGAGGGCTCTACGAGCAGTACTTC. V gene TRBV7-6 combines with J gene TRBJ2-7; D tentatively fits TRBD1 or TRBD2 (7 bases each). Looked up from germline, CDR1 is SGHVS and CDR2 is FNYEAQ. The CDR3 loop spans 15 amino acids. The V end was cut by 4 bases, the J end by 3 bases, with 16 bases between.

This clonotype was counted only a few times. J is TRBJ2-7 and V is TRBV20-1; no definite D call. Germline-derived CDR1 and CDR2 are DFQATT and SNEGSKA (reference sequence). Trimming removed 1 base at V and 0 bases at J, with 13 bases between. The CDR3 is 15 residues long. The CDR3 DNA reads TGCAGTGCTAGAGGCCCTGGCCGGGTCTCCTACGAGCAGTACTTC. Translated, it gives CSARGPGRVSYEQYF.

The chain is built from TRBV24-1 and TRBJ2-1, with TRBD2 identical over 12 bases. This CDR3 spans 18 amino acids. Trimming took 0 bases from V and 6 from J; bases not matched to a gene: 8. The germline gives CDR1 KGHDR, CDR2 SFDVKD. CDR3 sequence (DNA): TGTGCCACCAGTGATTTGACCCCAGCTAGCGGGAGGGCCAATGAGCAGTTCTTC. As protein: CATSDLTPASGRANEQFF.

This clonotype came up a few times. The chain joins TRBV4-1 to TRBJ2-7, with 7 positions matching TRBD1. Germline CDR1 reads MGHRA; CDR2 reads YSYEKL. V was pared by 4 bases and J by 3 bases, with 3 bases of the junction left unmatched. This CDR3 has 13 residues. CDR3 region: CASSPDRNYEQYF. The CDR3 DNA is TGCGCCAGCAGCCCGGACAGGAACTACGAGCAGTACTTC.

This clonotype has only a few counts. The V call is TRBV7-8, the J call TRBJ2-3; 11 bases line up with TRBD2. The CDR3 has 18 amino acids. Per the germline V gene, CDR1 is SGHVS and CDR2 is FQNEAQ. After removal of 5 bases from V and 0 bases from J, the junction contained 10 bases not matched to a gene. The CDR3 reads CASSATSGGSRSTDTQYF. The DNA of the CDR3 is TGTGCCAGCAGCGCCACTAGCGGGGGATCCCGTAGCACAGATACGCAGTATTTT.

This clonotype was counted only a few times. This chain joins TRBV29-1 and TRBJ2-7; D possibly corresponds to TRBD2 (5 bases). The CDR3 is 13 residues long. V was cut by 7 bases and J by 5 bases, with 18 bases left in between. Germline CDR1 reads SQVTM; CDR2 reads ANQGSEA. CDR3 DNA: TGCAGCGGAGCCGGGGTCCAAGGAGACGAGCAGTACTTC. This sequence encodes CSGAGVQGDEQYF.

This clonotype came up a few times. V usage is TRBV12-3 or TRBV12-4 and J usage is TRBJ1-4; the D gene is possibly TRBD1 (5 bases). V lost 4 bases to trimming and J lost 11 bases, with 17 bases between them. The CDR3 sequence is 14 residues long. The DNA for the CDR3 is TGTGCCAGCAGTTCGGCGGACAATCTTGGGAAACTGTTTTTT. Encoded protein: CASSSADNLGKLFF.

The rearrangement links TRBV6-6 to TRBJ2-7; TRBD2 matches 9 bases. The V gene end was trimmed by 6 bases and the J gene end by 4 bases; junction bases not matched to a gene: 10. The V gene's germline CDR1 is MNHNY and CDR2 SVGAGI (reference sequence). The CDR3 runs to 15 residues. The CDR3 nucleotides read TGTGCCAGCAGCCTCGGACTAGCGAACAATTACGAGCAGTACTTC. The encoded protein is CASSLGLANNYEQYF.

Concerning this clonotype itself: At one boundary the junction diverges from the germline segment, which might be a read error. The CDR3 coding sequence is TGCGCCAACAGCCCAAACAGGGGCAATCAGCCCCAGCATTTT. Protein sequence: CANSPNRGNQPQHF. The chain combines TRBV4-3 with TRBJ1-5, with D perhaps matching TRBD1 (6 bases). Germline V gene lookup returns CDR1 LGHNA and CDR2 YSLEER. The CDR3 totals 14 residues.

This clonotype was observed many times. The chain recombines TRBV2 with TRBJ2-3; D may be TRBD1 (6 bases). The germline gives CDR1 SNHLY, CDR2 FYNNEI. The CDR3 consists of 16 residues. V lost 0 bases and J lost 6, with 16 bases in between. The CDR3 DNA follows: TGTGCCAGCAGTGAAGCGTCAGGGGCCATCTGGGATACGCAGTATTTT. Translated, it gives CASSEASGAIWDTQYF. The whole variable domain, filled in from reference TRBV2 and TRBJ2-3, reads EPEVTQTPSHQVTQMGQEVILRCVPISNHLYFYWYRQILGQKVEFLVSFYNNEISEKSEIFDDQFSVERPDGSNFTLKIRSTKLEDSAMYFCASSEASGAIWDTQYFGPGTRLTVL.

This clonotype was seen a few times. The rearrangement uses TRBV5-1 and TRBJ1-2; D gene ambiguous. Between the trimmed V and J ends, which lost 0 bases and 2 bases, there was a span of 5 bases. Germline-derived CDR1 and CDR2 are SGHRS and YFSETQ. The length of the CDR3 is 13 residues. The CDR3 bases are TGCGCCAGCAGCTTGGTCGCGAACTATGGCTACACCTTC. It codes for CASSLVANYGYTF.

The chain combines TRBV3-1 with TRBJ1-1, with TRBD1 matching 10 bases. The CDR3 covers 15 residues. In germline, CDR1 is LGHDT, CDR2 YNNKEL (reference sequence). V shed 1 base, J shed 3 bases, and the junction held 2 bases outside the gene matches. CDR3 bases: TGTGCCAGCAGCCAAGGGGACAGGGGATACACTGAAGCTTTCTTT. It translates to CASSQGDRGYTEAFF.

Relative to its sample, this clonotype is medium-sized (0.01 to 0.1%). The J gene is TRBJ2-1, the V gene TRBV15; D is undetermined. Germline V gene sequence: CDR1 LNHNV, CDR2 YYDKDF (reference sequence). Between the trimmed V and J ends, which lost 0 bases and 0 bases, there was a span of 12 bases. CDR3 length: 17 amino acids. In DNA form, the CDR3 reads TGTGCCACCAGCAGAGAGGTTGGGGTACCCTCCTACAATGAGCAGTTCTTC. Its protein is CATSREVGVPSYNEQFF.

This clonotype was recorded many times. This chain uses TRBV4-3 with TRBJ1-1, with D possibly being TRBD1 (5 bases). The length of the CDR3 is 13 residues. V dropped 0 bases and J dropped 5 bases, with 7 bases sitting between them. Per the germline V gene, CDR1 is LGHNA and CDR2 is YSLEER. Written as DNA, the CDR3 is TGCGCCAGCAGCCAAGAATGGGGGACTGAAGCTTTCTTT. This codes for CASSQEWGTEAFF.

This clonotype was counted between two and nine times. The CDR3 loop reads CASSLEEGLAGGPSYNEQFF. For the CDR3, the DNA is TGTGCCAGCAGCTTAGAGGAAGGACTAGCGGGGGGGCCTTCCTACAATGAGCAGTTCTTC. V is TRBV7-8 and J is TRBJ2-1; 15 bases are shared with TRBD2. Germline V gene sequence: CDR1 SGHVS, CDR2 FQNEAQ. The CDR3 loop spans 20 amino acids. With 1 base clipped from V and 1 base from J, the junction kept 8 bases outside the gene matches.